This TCR beta chain was retrieved from a study of blood T cell repertoires in COVID-19. Study-wide background: COVID-19 samples collected from the United States, Italy and Spain covered acute and convalescent phases. Sources were T cells, B-cell-depleted T cells, or PBMCs; the material itself was cDNA or gDNA.

V shed 11 bases and J shed 2 bases, with 12 bases lying between them. In germline, CDR1 is MRHNA, CDR2 SNTAGT. CDR3 length equals 12 residues. Original methodology: Reference gene primers were amplified, and this amplification served to estimate nucleated cell counts. The data were produced by immunoSEQ multiplex PCR, yet TCRdb's version contains in-frame clones alone and is incomplete. V and J calls plus clone size are reproduced from that table; the DNA served to infer D and trimming. The data show some 220,000 clones, 80% seen once. Input material: peripheral blood. The TCR was taken from a woman between 70 and 85 years old with acute or convalescent COVID-19. The rearrangement links TRBV6-4 to TRBJ1-1; no definite D call. CDR3 nucleotides: TGTGCCTCCCGGCGGAACAACACTGAAGCTTTCTTT. Its protein product is CASRRNNTEAFF.